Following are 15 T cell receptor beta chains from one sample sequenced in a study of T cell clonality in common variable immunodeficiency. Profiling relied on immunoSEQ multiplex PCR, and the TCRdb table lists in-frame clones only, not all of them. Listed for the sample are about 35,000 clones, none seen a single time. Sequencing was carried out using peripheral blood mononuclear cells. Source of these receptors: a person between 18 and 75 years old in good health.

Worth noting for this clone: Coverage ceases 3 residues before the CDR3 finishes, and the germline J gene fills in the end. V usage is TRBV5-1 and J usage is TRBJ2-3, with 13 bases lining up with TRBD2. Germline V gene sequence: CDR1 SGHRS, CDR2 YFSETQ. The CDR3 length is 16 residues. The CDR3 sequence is CASSQGGLAGKETQYF. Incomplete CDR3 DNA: TGCGCCAGCAGCCAGGGGGGACTAGCGGGAAAAGAGACG.

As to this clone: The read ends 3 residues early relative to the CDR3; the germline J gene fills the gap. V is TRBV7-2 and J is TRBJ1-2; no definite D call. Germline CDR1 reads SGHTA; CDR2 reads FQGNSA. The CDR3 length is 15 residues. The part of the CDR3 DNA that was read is TGTGCCAGCAGCTTAGGGGCTAGCGGAGAATACGAC. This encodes CASSLGASGEYD. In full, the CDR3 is CASSLGASGEYDYTF. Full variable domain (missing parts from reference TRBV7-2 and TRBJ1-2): GAGVSQSPSNKVTEKGKDVELRCDPISGHTALYWYRQSLGQGLEFLIYFQGNSAPDKSGLPSDRFSAERTGGSVSTLTIQRTQQEDSAVYLCASSLGASGEYDYTFGSGTRLTVV.

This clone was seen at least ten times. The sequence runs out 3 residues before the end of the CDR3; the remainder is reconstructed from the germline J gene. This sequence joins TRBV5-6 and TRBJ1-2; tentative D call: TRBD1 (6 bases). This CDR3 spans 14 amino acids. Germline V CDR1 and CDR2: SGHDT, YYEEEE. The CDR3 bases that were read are TGTGCCAGCAGCTTGTCGTCAGGGGCGCGCGGC. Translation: CASSLSSGARG. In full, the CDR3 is CASSLSSGARGYTF.

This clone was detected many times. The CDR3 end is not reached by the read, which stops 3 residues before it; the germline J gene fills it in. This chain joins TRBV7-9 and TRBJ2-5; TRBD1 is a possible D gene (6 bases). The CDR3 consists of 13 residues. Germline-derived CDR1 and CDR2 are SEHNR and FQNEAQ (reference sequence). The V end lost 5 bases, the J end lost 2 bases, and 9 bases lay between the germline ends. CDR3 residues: CASSRGQQETQYF. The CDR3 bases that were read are TGTGCCAGCAGCCGAGGACAGCAAGAGACC.

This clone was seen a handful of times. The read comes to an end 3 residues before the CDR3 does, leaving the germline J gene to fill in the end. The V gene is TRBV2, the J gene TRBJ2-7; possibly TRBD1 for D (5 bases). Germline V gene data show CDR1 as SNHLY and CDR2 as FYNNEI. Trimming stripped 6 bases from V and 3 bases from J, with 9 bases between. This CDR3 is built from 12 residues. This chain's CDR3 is CASSQGIYEQYF. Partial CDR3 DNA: TGTGCCAGCAGCCAGGGCATCTACGAG. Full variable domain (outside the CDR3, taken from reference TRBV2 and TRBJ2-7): EPEVTQTPSHQVTQMGQEVILRCVPISNHLYFYWYRQILGQKVEFLVSFYNNEISEKSEIFDDQFSVERPDGSNFTLKIRSTKLEDSAMYFCASSQGIYEQYFGPGTRLTVT.

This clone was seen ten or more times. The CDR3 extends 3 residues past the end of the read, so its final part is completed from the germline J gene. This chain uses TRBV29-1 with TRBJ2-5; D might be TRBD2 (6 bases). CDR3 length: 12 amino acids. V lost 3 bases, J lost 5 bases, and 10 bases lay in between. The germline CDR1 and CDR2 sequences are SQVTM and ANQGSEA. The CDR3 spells CSVDSSAETQYF. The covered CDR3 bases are TGCAGCGTTGATTCTAGCGCGGAGACC.

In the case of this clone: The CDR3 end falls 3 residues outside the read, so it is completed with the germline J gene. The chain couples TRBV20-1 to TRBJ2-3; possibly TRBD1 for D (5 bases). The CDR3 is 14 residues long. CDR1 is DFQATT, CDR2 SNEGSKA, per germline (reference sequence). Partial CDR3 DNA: TGCAGTGCTACATCCCAGTTGGACAATCAGCCG. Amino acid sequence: CSATSQLDNQP. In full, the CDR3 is CSATSQLDNQPQYF.

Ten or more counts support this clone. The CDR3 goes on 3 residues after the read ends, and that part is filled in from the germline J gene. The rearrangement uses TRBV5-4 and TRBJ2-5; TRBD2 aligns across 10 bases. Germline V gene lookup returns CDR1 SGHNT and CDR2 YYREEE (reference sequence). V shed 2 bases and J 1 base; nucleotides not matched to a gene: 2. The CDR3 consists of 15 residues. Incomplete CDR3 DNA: TGTGCCAGCAGCTTTGCTAGCGGGAGCCAAGAGACC. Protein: CASSFASGSQET. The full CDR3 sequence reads CASSFASGSQETQYF.

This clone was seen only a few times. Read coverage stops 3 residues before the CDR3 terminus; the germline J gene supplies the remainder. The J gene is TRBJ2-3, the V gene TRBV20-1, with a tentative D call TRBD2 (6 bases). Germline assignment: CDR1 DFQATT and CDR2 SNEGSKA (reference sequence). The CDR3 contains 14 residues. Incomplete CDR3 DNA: TGCAGTGCTAGCTTAGCGGTGCTCCAAGAGACG. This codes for CSASLAVLQET. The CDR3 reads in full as CSASLAVLQETQYF.

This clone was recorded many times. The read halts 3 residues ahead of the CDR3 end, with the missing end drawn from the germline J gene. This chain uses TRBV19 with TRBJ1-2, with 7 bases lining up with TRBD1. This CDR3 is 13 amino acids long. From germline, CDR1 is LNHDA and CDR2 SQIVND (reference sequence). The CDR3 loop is CASSIDGQDGYTF. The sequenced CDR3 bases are TGTGCCAGTAGTATAGATGGACAGGACGGC.

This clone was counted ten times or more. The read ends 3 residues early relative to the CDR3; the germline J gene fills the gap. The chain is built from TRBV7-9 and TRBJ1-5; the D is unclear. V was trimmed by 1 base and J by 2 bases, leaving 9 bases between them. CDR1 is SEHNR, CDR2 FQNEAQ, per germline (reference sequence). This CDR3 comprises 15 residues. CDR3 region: CASSLGTTGNQPQHF. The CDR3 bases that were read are TGTGCCAGCAGCTTAGGGACTACGGGCAATCAGCCC.

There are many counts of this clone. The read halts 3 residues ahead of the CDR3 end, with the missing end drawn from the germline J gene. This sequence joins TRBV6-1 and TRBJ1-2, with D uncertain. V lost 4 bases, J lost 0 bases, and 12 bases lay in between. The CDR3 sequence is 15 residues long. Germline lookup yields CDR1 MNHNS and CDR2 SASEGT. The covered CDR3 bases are TGTGCCAGCAGTGGGAGGCAGCAGGCTAACTATGGC. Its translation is CASSGRQQANYG. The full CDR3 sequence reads CASSGRQQANYGYTF.

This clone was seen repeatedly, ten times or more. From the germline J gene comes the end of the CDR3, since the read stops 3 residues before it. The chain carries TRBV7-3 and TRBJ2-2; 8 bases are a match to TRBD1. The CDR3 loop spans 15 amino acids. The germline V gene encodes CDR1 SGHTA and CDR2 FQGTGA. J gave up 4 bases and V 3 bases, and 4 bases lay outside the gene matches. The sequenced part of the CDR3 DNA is TGTGCCAGCAGCTTCGGGACAGGAGGCACCGGGGAG. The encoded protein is CASSFGTGGTGE. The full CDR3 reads CASSFGTGGTGELFF. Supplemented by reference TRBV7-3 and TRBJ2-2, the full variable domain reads GAGVSQTPSNKVTEKGKYVELRCDPISGHTALYWYRQSLGQGPEFLIYFQGTGAADDSGLPNDRFFAVRPEGSVSTLKIQRTERGDSAVYLCASSFGTGGTGELFFGEGSRLTVL.

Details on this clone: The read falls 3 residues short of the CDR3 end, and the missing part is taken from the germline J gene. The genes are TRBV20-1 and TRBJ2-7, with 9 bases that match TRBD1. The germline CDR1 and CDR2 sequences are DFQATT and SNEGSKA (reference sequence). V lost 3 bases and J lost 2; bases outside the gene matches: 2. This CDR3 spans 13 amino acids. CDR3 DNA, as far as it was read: TGCAGTGCTAGTCGGGACAGGGCCTACGAG. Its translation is CSASRDRAYE. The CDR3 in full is CSASRDRAYEQYF.

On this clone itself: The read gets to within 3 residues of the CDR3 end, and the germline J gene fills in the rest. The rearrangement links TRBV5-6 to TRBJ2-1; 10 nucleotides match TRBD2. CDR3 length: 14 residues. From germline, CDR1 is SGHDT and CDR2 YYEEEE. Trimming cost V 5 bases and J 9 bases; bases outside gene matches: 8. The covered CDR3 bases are TGTGCCAGCAGTGTCAGCGGGAGGGCCCTTGAG. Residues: CASSVSGRALE. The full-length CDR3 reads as CASSVSGRALEQFF.